Reported below is one T cell receptor (beta chain). This sample was included in a study of technical replicates of blood from several donors. TCRdb keeps only in-frame clones here, not all; method: immunoSEQ multiplex PCR. The sample holds roughly 100,000 clones, roughly 95% seen once. The material sequenced was T cells isolated from PBMCs. The sequence was collected from a human donor in good health.

This chain's CDR3 is CASSHLSLSPGQTYEQYF. In DNA form, the CDR3 reads TGCGCCAGCAGCCACCTCTCCCTTAGTCCGGGACAGACCTACGAGCAGTACTTC. The V and J genes are TRBV4-1 and TRBJ2-7, with 7 bases identical to TRBD1. CDR3 length: 18 residues. Looked up from germline, CDR1 is MGHRA and CDR2 is YSYEKL. J gave up 2 bases and V 3 bases, and 16 bases lay outside the gene matches.